This T cell receptor beta chain was identified in a study of blood T cell repertoires in COVID-19. With regard to this clone: The same CDR3 arises from other DNA sequences in this sample as well.

Measured with immunoSEQ multiplex PCR; TCRdb has only the in-frame clones, and not every one. The sample has a few hundred thousand clones, 80% to 90% seen once; the top ten hold 2% to 2.5%. Germline assignment: CDR1 LGHDT and CDR2 YNNKEL (reference sequence). This CDR3 is built from 12 residues. The ends were cut back, 1 base at V and 3 bases at J, with 3 bases in the middle. The clonotype originates from a woman aged 45-60 years with acute or convalescent COVID-19. Sample: peripheral blood. The chain employs TRBV3-1 (or the pseudogene TRBV3-2) and TRBJ1-1; D not resolved. The CDR3 loop is CASSQADTEAFF. In DNA, the CDR3 is TGTGCCAGCAGCCAAGCAGACACTGAAGCTTTCTTT.